This TCR beta chain was sequenced for a study of cytomegalovirus exposure and HLA in healthy donors. The study ran its PCR with 60 Vbeta and 13 Jbeta primers. Some clones are missing from TCRdb's copy, which holds only in-frame ones; the method was immunoSEQ multiplex PCR. The data contain around 200,000 clones, about 85% of them singletons. CDR3 size: 14 residues. The chain uses TRBV21-1 and TRBJ1-4; the table assigns TRBD1, which was not confirmed against the DNA. TRBV21-1 is described as a pseudogene. The sample comprised PBMCs. The sequence came from a woman aged 45-65 years in good health and CMV-seropositive. Written as DNA, the CDR3 is TGTGCCAGGGGCCTCGGGACAGGGAATGAAAAACTGTTTTTT. This encodes CARGLGTGNEKLFF.